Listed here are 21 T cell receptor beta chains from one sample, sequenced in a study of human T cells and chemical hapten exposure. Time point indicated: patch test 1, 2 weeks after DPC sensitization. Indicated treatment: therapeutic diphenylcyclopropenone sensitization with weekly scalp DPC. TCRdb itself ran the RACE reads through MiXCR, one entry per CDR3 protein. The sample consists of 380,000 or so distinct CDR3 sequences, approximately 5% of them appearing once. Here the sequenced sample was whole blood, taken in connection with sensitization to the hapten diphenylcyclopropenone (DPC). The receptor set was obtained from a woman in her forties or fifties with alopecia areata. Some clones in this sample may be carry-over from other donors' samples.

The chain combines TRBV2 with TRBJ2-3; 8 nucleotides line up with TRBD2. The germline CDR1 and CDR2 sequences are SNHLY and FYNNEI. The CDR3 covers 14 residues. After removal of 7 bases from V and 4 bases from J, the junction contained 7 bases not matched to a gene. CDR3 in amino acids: CASTPSGRPDTQYF. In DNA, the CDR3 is TGTGCCAGCACCCCTAGCGGGCGTCCAGATACGCAGTATTTT.

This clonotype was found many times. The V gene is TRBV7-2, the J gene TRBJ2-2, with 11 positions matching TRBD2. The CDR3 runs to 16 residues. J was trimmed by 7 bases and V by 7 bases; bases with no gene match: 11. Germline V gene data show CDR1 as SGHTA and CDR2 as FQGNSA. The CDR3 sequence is CASTPGGTSGIGELFF. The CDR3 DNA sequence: TGTGCCAGCACCCCCGGCGGGACTAGCGGTATCGGGGAGCTGTTTTTT.

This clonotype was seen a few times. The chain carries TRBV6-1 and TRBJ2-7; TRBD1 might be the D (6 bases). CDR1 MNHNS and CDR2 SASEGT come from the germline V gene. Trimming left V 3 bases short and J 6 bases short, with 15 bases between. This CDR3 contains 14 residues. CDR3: CASSELYRVSEQYF. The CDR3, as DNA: TGTGCCAGCAGTGAGTTATACAGGGTATCCGAGCAGTACTTC.

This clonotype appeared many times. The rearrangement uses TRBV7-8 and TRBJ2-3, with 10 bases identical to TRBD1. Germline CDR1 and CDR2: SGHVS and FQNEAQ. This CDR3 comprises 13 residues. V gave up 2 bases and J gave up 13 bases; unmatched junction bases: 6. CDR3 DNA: TGTGCCAGCAGCTTAACCGGACAGGGGGAGGAGTATTTT. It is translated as CASSLTGQGEEYF.

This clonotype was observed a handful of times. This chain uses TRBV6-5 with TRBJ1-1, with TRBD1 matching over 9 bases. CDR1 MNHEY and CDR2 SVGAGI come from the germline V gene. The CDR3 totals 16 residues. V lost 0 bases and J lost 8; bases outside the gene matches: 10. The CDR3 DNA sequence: TGTGCCAGCAGTTACTCTTCGGGGGGACAGGGTTTCGAAGCTTTCTTT. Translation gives CASSYSSGGQGFEAFF.

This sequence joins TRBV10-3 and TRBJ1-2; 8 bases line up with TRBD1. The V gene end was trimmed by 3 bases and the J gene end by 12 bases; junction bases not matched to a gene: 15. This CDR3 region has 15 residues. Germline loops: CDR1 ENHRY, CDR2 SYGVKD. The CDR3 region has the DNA TGTGCCATCAGTGATGGGCAGGGGGCCGTAGTGAATCACACCTTC. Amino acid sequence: CAISDGQGAVVNHTF.

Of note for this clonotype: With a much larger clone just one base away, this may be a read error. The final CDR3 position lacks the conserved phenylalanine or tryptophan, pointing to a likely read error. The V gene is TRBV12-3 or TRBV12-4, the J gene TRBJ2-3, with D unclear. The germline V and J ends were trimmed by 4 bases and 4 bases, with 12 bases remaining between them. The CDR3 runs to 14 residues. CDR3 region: CASSSARNPDTQYV. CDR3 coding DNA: TGTGCCAGCAGTTCGGCTAGAAACCCAGATACGCAGTATGTT.

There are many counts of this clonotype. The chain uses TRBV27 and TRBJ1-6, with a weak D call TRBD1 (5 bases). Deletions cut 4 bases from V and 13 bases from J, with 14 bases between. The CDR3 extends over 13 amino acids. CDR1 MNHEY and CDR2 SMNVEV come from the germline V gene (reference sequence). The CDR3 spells CASSSGAGGPLHF. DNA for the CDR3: TGTGCCAGCAGTTCGGGCGCTGGGGGGCCCCTCCACTTT.

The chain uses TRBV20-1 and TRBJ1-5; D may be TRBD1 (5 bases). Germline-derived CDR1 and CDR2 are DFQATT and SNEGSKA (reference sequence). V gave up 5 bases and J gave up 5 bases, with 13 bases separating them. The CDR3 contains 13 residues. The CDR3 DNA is TGCAGTGCTCGCCGGGACGGCTATCAGCCCCAGCATTTT. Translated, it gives CSARRDGYQPQHF.

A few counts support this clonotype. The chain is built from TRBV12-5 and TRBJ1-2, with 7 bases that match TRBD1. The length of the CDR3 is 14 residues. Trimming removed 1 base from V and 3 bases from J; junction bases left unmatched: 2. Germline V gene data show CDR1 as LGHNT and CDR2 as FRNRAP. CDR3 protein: CASGLGQGHYGYTF. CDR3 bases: TGTGCTAGTGGTTTGGGACAGGGCCACTATGGCTACACCTTC. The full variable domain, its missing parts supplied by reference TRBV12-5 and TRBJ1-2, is DARVTQTPRHKVTEMGQEVTMRCQPILGHNTVFWYRQTMMQGLELLAYFRNRAPLDDSGMPKDRFSAEMPDATLATLKIQPSEPRDSAVYFCASGLGQGHYGYTFGSGTRLTVV.

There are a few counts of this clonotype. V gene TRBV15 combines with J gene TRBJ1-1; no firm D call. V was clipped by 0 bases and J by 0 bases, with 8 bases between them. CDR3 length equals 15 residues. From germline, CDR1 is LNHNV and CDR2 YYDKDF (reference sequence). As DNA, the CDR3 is TGTGCCACCAGCAGAGATCTTCAGCTGAACACTGAAGCTTTCTTT. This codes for CATSRDLQLNTEAFF. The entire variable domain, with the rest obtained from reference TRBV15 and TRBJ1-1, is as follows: DAMVIQNPRYQVTQFGKPVTLSCSQTLNHNVMYWYQQKSSQAPKLLFHYYDKDFNNEADTPDNFQSRRPNTSFCFLDIRSPGLGDTAMYLCATSRDLQLNTEAFFGQGTRLTVV.

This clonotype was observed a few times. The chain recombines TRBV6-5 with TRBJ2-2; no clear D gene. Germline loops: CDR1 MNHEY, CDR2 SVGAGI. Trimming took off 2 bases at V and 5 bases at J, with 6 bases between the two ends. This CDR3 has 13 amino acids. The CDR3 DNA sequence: TGTGCCAGCAGTTACGGGGAAACCGGGGAGCTGTTTTTT. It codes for CASSYGETGELFF.

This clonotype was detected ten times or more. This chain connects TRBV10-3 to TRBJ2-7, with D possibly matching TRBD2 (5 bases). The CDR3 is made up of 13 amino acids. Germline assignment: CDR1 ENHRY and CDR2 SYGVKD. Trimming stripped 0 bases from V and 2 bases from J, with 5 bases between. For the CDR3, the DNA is TGTGCCATCAGTGAGTCCGGGGCCTACGAGCAGTACTTC. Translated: CAISESGAYEQYF.

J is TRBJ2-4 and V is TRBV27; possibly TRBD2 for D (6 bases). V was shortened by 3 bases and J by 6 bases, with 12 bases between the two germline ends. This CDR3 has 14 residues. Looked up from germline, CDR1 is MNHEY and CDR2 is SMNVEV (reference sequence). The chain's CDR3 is CASSFGREANIQYF. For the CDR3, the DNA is TGTGCCAGCAGTTTCGGCAGGGAGGCAAACATTCAGTACTTC.

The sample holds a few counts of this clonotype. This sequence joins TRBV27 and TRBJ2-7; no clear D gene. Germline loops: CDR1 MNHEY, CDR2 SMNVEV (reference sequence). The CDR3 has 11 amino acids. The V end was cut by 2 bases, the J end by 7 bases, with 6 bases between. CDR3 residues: CASSLAPEQYF. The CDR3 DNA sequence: TGTGCCAGCAGTTTAGCCCCAGAGCAGTACTTC.

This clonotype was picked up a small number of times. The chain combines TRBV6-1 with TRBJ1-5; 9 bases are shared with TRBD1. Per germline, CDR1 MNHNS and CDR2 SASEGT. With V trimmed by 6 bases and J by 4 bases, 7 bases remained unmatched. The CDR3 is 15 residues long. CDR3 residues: CASRMGTGRNQPQHF. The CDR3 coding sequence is TGTGCCAGCAGAATGGGGACAGGGCGGAATCAGCCCCAGCATTTT.

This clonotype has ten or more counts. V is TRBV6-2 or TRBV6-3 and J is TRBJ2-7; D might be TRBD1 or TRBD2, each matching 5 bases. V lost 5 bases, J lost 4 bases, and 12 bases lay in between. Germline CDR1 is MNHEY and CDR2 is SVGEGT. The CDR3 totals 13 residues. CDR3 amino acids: CASSKGTVYEQYF. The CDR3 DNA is TGTGCCAGCAGTAAAGGGACCGTATACGAGCAGTACTTC.

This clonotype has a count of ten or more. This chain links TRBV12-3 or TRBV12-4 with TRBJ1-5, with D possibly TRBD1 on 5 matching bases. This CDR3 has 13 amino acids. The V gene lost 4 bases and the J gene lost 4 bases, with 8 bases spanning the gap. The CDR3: CASSSNRNQPQHF. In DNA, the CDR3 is TGTGCCAGCAGTTCGAACAGGAATCAGCCCCAGCATTTT.

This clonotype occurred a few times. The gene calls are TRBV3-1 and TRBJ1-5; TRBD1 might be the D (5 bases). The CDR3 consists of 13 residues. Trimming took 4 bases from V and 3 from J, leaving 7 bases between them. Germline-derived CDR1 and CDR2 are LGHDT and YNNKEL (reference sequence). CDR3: CASSRDLNQPQHF. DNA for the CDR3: TGTGCCAGCAGCCGGGACCTCAATCAGCCCCAGCATTTT.

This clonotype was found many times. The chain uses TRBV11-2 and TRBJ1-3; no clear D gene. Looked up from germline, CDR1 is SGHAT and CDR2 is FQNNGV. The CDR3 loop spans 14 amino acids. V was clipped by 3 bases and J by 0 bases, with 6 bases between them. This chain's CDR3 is CASSFSASGNTIYF. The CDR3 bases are TGTGCCAGCAGCTTTTCTGCCTCTGGAAACACCATATATTTT.

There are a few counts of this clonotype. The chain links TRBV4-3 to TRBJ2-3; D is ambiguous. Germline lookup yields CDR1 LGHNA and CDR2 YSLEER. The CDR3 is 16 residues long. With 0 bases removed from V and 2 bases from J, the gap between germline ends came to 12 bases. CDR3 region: CASSQDEGSATDTQYF. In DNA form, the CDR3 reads TGCGCCAGCAGCCAAGATGAAGGGTCAGCCACAGATACGCAGTATTTT.